The 15 T cell receptor beta chains below come from one sample, sequenced in a study of T-cell reconstitution after alpha-beta-depleted transplantation in children. Unique molecular identifiers were used to barcode this TCRbeta library. A single record per CDR3 protein comes from TCRdb applying MiXCR to the PCR reads. The repertoire holds over 450,000 distinct CDR3 sequences, with over 9.5% as singletons. Here the sequenced sample was PBMCs, taken before TCRalphabeta/CD19-depleted stem cell transplant. The receptors were sampled from a child aged 2 to 15 with inherited bone marrow failure, due to receive a stem cell transplant.

This clonotype was seen at least ten times. The gene calls are TRBV12-3 or TRBV12-4 and TRBJ2-1; 7 positions agree with TRBD2. V gave up 6 bases and J gave up 9 bases; unmatched junction bases: 14. CDR3 length: 15 residues. The CDR3 reads CASRQTSLALSEQFF. As DNA, the CDR3 is TGTGCCAGCAGACAGACTAGCCTAGCGCTTTCTGAGCAGTTCTTC.

This clonotype was recorded at least ten times. The V call is TRBV24-1, the J call TRBJ2-2, with a possible D match to TRBD1 (7 bases). V shed 9 bases and J shed 6 bases, with 19 bases lying between them. Germline CDR1 and CDR2: KGHDR and SFDVKD. The CDR3 sequence is 15 residues long. In DNA, the CDR3 is TGTGCCACCTGCGGGACAGCCTCGAGGGCCGGGGAGCTGTTTTTT. It specifies CATCGTASRAGELFF.

The gene calls are TRBV18 and TRBJ2-7; D not resolved. V lost 0 bases to trimming and J lost 5 bases, with 8 bases between them. The CDR3 is made up of 13 amino acids. The germline gives CDR1 KGHSH, CDR2 LQKENI. As DNA, the CDR3 is TGTGCCAGCTCACCACCGAAAGGAGACGAGCAGTACTTC. This gives the protein CASSPPKGDEQYF.

With regard to this clonotype: This may be a read error, as it is one base from a much larger clone. The CDR3 reads CASSWSPSDRRFF. DNA of the CDR3: TGTGCCAGCAGTTGGAGCCCCTCGGACAGACGGTTCTTC. The V gene is TRBV28, the J gene TRBJ2-1; D is possibly TRBD1 (6 bases). The V end lost 4 bases, the J end lost 15 bases, and 19 bases lay between the germline ends. This CDR3 comprises 13 residues. The germline V gene encodes CDR1 MDHEN and CDR2 SYDVKM. The full variable domain, rest sourced from reference TRBV28 and TRBJ2-1, is DVKVTQSSRYLVKRTGEKVFLECVQDMDHENMFWYRQDPGLGLRLIYFSYDVKMKEKGDIPEGYSVSREKKERFSLILESASTNQTSMYLCASSWSPSDRRFFGPGTRLTVL.

This clonotype has at least ten counts. The genes are TRBV7-9 and TRBJ2-7, with D hard to call. Germline-derived CDR1 and CDR2 are SEHNR and FQNEAQ (reference sequence). The V and J ends lost 0 bases and 5 bases respectively, with 2 bases between them. This CDR3 is 11 amino acids long. The CDR3 reads CASSLADEQYF. CDR3 nucleotides: TGTGCCAGCAGCTTAGCGGACGAGCAGTACTTC. Using reference TRBV7-9 and TRBJ2-7 for the parts outside the CDR3, the full variable domain is DTGVSQNPRHKITKRGQNVTFRCDPISEHNRLYWYRQTLGQGPEFLTYFQNEAQLEKSRLLSDRFSAERPKGSFSTLEIQRTEQGDSAMYLCASSLADEQYFGPGTRLTVT.

This clonotype was picked up many times. As DNA, the CDR3 is TGTGCCAGCAGCCCCCGACAGGTTCAAGATACGCAGTATTTT. Translating it yields CASSPRQVQDTQYF. The rearrangement uses TRBV7-8 and TRBJ2-3, with D possibly matching TRBD1 (6 bases). Germline V gene sequence: CDR1 SGHVS, CDR2 FQNEAQ. The CDR3 extends over 14 amino acids. V was cut by 5 bases and J by 5 bases, with 14 bases left in between.

The genes are TRBV6-1 and TRBJ2-1; D might be TRBD2 (6 bases). Trimming took off 4 bases at V and 9 bases at J, with 16 bases between the two ends. CDR3 size: 14 residues. Per germline, CDR1 MNHNS and CDR2 SASEGT. The CDR3 region has the DNA TGTGCCAGCAGTGTCACGACTAGTCTGAGTGAGCAGTTCTTC. This translates into CASSVTTSLSEQFF.

The table lists this clonotype with many counts. CDR3 bases: TGTGCCAGCAGTGAATTCGCGGCGATGGCCTACGAGCAGTACTTC. It specifies CASSEFAAMAYEQYF. The chain employs TRBV25-1 and TRBJ2-7; D is ambiguous. Trimming took 1 base from V and 2 from J, leaving 12 bases between them. The CDR3 spans 15 residues. Germline CDR1 MGHDK, CDR2 SYGVNS.

This clonotype was recorded at least ten times. The V gene is TRBV6-2 or TRBV6-3, the J gene TRBJ2-1, with 7 positions matching TRBD2. Losses at the gene ends were 6 bases for V and 9 bases for J; bases not matched to a gene: 11. The CDR3 is made up of 14 amino acids. The germline V gene has CDR1 MNHEY and CDR2 SVGEGT. The CDR3 is CASSPIPAGSEQFF. CDR3 in DNA: TGTGCCAGCAGCCCTATCCCAGCGGGAAGTGAGCAGTTCTTC.

As regards this clonotype: This sequence may be a read error, since a much larger clone differs from it by one base. The chain links TRBV4-3 to TRBJ2-7, with 7 bases matching TRBD2. The CDR3 totals 15 residues. Germline V gene data show CDR1 as LGHNA and CDR2 as YSLEER. This CDR3 reads CASSEGEASGYEHYF. The CDR3 DNA sequence: TGCGCCAGCAGCGAAGGGGAGGCTAGCGGCTACGAGCATTACTTC.

This clonotype was detected many times. This sequence joins TRBV4-3 and TRBJ2-3; 7 nucleotides line up with TRBD2. This CDR3 region has 18 residues. After removal of 0 bases from V and 4 bases from J, the junction contained 13 bases not matched to a gene. Looked up from germline, CDR1 is LGHNA and CDR2 is YSLEER. The CDR3 nucleotides are TGCGCCAGCAGCCAAGATCTTGTGGGGGGGTTTAGGCCAGATACGCAGTATTTT. Its translation is CASSQDLVGGFRPDTQYF.

This clonotype was observed at least ten times. V gene TRBV29-1 combines with J gene TRBJ2-7; 7 nucleotides agree with TRBD1. After removal of 6 bases from V and 3 bases from J, the junction contained 8 bases not matched to a gene. Germline CDR1 is SQVTM and CDR2 is ANQGSEA. The CDR3 has 13 amino acids. The CDR3 sequence: CSVLSGTVYEQYF. CDR3 coding DNA: TGCAGCGTGCTATCCGGGACAGTCTACGAGCAGTACTTC.

This clonotype showed up many times. V gene TRBV5-1 combines with J gene TRBJ1-1, with D hard to call. V was shortened by 1 base and J by 1 base, with 8 bases between the two germline ends. The CDR3 contains 14 residues. CDR1 is SGHRS and CDR2 is YFSETQ in the germline V gene. CDR3: CASSLTLANTEAFF. The DNA for the CDR3 is TGCGCCAGCAGCTTGACCCTGGCGAACACTGAAGCTTTCTTT. Looking up the rest from reference TRBV5-1 and TRBJ1-1 gives the full variable domain: KAGVTQTPRYLIKTRGQQVTLSCSPISGHRSVSWYQQTPGQGLQFLFEYFSETQRNKGNFPGRFSGRQFSNSRSEMNVSTLELGDSALYLCASSLTLANTEAFFGQGTRLTVV.

This clonotype has at least ten counts. V and J are TRBV7-2 and TRBJ1-4, with D possibly matching TRBD1 (5 bases). CDR1 is SGHTA and CDR2 is FQGNSA in the germline V gene. V lost 3 bases and J 13 bases, leaving 18 bases between the germline ends. CDR3 length: 14 amino acids. Here the CDR3 DNA reads TGTGCCAGCAGCTTGGGGCAGGCCTCTGGGGCACTGTTTTTT. Its protein is CASSLGQASGALFF.

This clonotype was recorded many times. This sequence joins TRBV12-3 or TRBV12-4 and TRBJ2-2; tentatively, D is TRBD2 (5 bases). V was trimmed by 6 bases and J by 4 bases, leaving 18 bases between them. The CDR3 extends over 16 amino acids. CDR3 coding DNA: TGTGCCAGCAGCTCAAATTTGCGGGCATCCACCGGGGAGCTGTTTTTT. Translating it yields CASSSNLRASTGELFF.